The next 23 T cell receptor beta chains were all read from a single sample in a study of OX40 agonist ivuxolimab in advanced cancers. Assay used: immunoSEQ multiplex PCR; TCRdb lists only in-frame clones, some missing. The sample lists 9,500 to 14,000 clones, around 80% occurring once. This material consisted of CD4+ or CD8+ T cells sorted from blood, taken in a trial of the OX40 agonist ivuxolimab. The receptors stem from an adult with an advanced solid tumor such as melanoma, head and neck, liver or kidney cancer.

The J gene is TRBJ2-1, the V gene TRBV30; no definite D call. V was pared by 0 bases and J by 7 bases, with 1 base between. Germline V gene lookup returns CDR1 GTSNPN and CDR2 SVGIG (reference sequence). The CDR3 is 10 residues long. CDR3 DNA: TGTGCCTGGAGTGTGAATGAGCAGTTCTTC. Amino acids: CAWSVNEQFF.

This clone was counted between two and nine times. V usage is TRBV2 and J usage is TRBJ2-7; a possible D gene is TRBD1 (6 bases). Germline V gene data show CDR1 as SNHLY and CDR2 as FYNNEI. The CDR3 extends over 13 amino acids. Trimming cost V 5 bases and J 7 bases, with 15 bases left between them. The CDR3 protein is CASSQTTGIEQYF. The CDR3 region has the DNA TGTGCCAGCAGTCAAACCACAGGGATTGAGCAGTACTTC.

The V call is TRBV6-1, the J call TRBJ1-1, with D perhaps matching TRBD1 (5 bases). The CDR3 covers 14 residues. CDR1 and CDR2 from the germline V gene are MNHNS and SASEGT. Trimming stripped 3 bases from V and 1 base from J, with 9 bases between. The CDR3: CASSDLGGNTEAFF. The CDR3 DNA reads as TGTGCCAGCAGTGATTTGGGGGGGAACACTGAAGCTTTCTTT.

The V gene is TRBV19, the J gene TRBJ2-1, with 8 positions matching TRBD1. Losses at the gene ends were 5 bases for V and 9 bases for J; bases not matched to a gene: 6. Germline loops: CDR1 LNHDA, CDR2 SQIVND (reference sequence). The length of the CDR3 is 13 residues. Written as DNA, the CDR3 is TGTGCCAGTAGTCAGGGGGCGGGGAGTGAGCAGTTCTTC. The encoded protein is CASSQGAGSEQFF.

This chain uses TRBV29-1 with TRBJ2-7; TRBD2 is a possible D gene (6 bases). Between the trimmed V and J ends, which lost 7 bases and 4 bases, there was a span of 17 bases. Germline V lookup: CDR1 SQVTM, CDR2 ANQGSEA. The CDR3 runs 13 residues. DNA for the CDR3: TGCAGCGCGCAGGGTAGCGGTGGATACGAGCAGTACTTC. As protein: CSAQGSGGYEQYF.

This clone appeared a few times. The chain has TRBV27 and TRBJ2-1; no reliable D call. Germline assignment: CDR1 MNHEY and CDR2 SMNVEV (reference sequence). The V end was cut by 3 bases, the J end by 4 bases, with 1 base between. The CDR3 loop spans 11 amino acids. In DNA form, the CDR3 reads TGTGCCAGCAGTTTTTACAATGAGCAGTTCTTC. Residues: CASSFYNEQFF.

The chain couples TRBV12-5 to TRBJ2-7; the match to TRBD2 covers 9 bases. V was clipped by 3 bases and J by 1 base; unmatched bases: 7. CDR1 is LGHNT and CDR2 is FRNRAP in the germline V gene. The CDR3 loop spans 16 amino acids. Here the CDR3 DNA reads TGTGCTAGTGGTTTTGGTCTAGCGGGGTCGTCCTACGAGCAGTACTTC. It yields the protein CASGFGLAGSSYEQYF.

This rearrangement joins TRBV11-2 to TRBJ1-6; D perhaps matches TRBD1 (5 bases). The CDR3 loop spans 16 amino acids. Germline CDR1 reads SGHAT; CDR2 reads FQNNGV. Trimming removed 0 bases at V and 3 bases at J, with 9 bases between. The CDR3, as DNA: TGTGCCAGCAGCTTAGAGTCTAGGGGCTATAATTCACCCCTCCACTTT. Amino acid sequence: CASSLESRGYNSPLHF.

The chain has TRBV11-2 and TRBJ1-2; 9 bases are shared with TRBD1. This CDR3 comprises 14 residues. CDR1 and CDR2 from the germline V gene are SGHAT and FQNNGV. The V and J ends lost 3 bases and 6 bases, in that order; junction bases with no gene match: 5. In nucleotides, the CDR3 is TGTGCCAGCAGCTTCCCTTGGACAGGGGATGGCTACACCTTC. Translated: CASSFPWTGDGYTF.

The chain joins TRBV9 to TRBJ2-5, with TRBD1 matching over 9 bases. V trimming: 8 bases; J trimming: 5 bases; junction bases outside the gene matches: 10. The germline V gene encodes CDR1 SGDLS and CDR2 YYNGEE. This CDR3 has 14 amino acids. DNA of the CDR3: TGTGCCAGATGGACAGGGGATGGGAGGGAGACCCAGTACTTC. Protein product: CARWTGDGRETQYF.

The rearrangement joins TRBV4-1 to TRBJ2-7; 9 nucleotides align to TRBD1. V shed 3 bases, J shed 0 bases, and the junction held 6 bases outside the gene matches. In germline, CDR1 is MGHRA, CDR2 YSYEKL. This CDR3 region has 16 residues. The chain's CDR3 is CASSHQMTGGSYEQYF. The CDR3 DNA is TGCGCCAGCAGCCACCAAATGACAGGGGGCTCCTACGAGCAGTACTTC.

The V gene is TRBV5-4, the J gene TRBJ1-2; no firm D call. This CDR3 is 16 amino acids long. The germline V gene encodes CDR1 SGHNT and CDR2 YYREEE (reference sequence). The ends were cut back, 2 bases at V and 8 bases at J, with 22 bases in the middle. The CDR3 DNA is TGTGCCAGCAGCTTAGGGTCTGCTACCACCGAGCCAGGCTACACCTTC. Its translation is CASSLGSATTEPGYTF. The complete variable domain, with remaining parts taken from reference TRBV5-4 and TRBJ1-2, reads ETGVTQSPTHLIKTRGQQVTLRCSSQSGHNTVSWYQQALGQGPQFIFQYYREEENGRGNFPPRFSGLQFPNYSSELNVNALELDDSALYLCASSLGSATTEPGYTFGSGTRLTVV.

On this clone: In the same sample, other DNA sequences code for this CDR3. The chain joins TRBV9 to TRBJ2-2; D is possibly TRBD1 (5 bases). This CDR3 spans 15 amino acids. V gave up 0 bases and J gave up 2 bases, with 8 bases separating them. Per the germline V gene, CDR1 is SGDLS and CDR2 is YYNGEE. In DNA form, the CDR3 reads TGTGCCAGCAGCGTAGCTGGACAAAACACCGGGGAGCTGTTTTTT. Residues: CASSVAGQNTGELFF.

V gene TRBV15 combines with J gene TRBJ1-5; D not resolved. The V end was cut by 1 base, the J end by 3 bases, with 7 bases between. CDR1 is LNHNV and CDR2 is YYDKDF in the germline V gene (reference sequence). The CDR3 loop spans 14 amino acids. In nucleotides, the CDR3 is TGTGCCACCAGCAGAGTCAGGAACAATCAGCCCCAGCATTTT. Its translation: CATSRVRNNQPQHF.

The chain links TRBV6-1 to TRBJ1-1; D is perhaps TRBD1 (6 bases). Trimming took 3 bases from V and 1 from J, leaving 6 bases between them. The CDR3 is 13 amino acids. The germline gives CDR1 MNHNS, CDR2 SASEGT. The CDR3 DNA is TGTGCCAGCAGTGAGGGGGCGAACACTGAAGCTTTCTTT. Translation: CASSEGANTEAFF.

The V gene is TRBV30, the J gene TRBJ1-1, with TRBD1 as a possible D gene (5 bases). The CDR3 has 14 amino acids. The V end lost 1 base, the J end lost 6 bases, and 15 bases lay between the germline ends. Germline values: CDR1 GTSNPN, CDR2 SVGIG (reference sequence). CDR3 loop: CAWSARQGVPEAFF. The CDR3 region has the DNA TGTGCCTGGAGTGCTCGGCAGGGAGTGCCTGAAGCTTTCTTT. Full variable domain (outside the CDR3, taken from reference TRBV30 and TRBJ1-1): SQTIHQWPATLVQPVGSPLSLECTVEGTSNPNLYWYRQAAGRGLQLLFYSVGIGQISSEVPQNLSASRPQDRQFILSSKKLLLSDSGFYLCAWSARQGVPEAFFGQGTRLTVV.

This clone was detected once. This rearrangement joins TRBV7-9 to TRBJ1-4; 7 nucleotides align to TRBD1. This CDR3 contains 14 residues. J gave up 3 bases and V 7 bases, and 5 bases lay outside the gene matches. Germline V CDR1 and CDR2: SEHNR, FQNEAQ (reference sequence). This chain's CDR3 is CASTRQGPNEKLFF. For the CDR3, the DNA is TGTGCCAGCACCAGACAGGGACCTAATGAAAAACTGTTTTTT. Full variable domain (outside the CDR3, taken from reference TRBV7-9 and TRBJ1-4): DTGVSQNPRHKITKRGQNVTFRCDPISEHNRLYWYRQTLGQGPEFLTYFQNEAQLEKSRLLSDRFSAERPKGSFSTLEIQRTEQGDSAMYLCASTRQGPNEKLFFGSGTQLSVL.

This chain joins TRBV5-1 and TRBJ1-2, with 7 bases lining up with TRBD1. Germline assignment: CDR1 SGHRS and CDR2 YFSETQ. V dropped 0 bases and J dropped 6; count of bases not matched to a gene: 5. The CDR3 has 14 amino acids. The CDR3 reads CASSLGDSLNGYTF. CDR3 nucleotide sequence: TGCGCCAGCAGCTTGGGGGACAGCTTGAATGGCTACACCTTC.

In DNA, the CDR3 is TGTGCCAGCAGCCAGGAGACTAGCGGGGCCTCCTACGAGCAGTACTTC. This codes for CASSQETSGASYEQYF. V gene TRBV4-2 combines with J gene TRBJ2-7; TRBD2 matches at 11 bases. Germline V gives CDR1 LGHNA, CDR2 YNFKEQ. This CDR3 spans 16 amino acids. Trimming cost V 3 bases and J 0 bases; bases outside gene matches: 4.

The rearrangement uses TRBV4-1 and TRBJ2-7, with TRBD1 identical over 8 bases. This CDR3 region has 16 residues. The trim removed 0 bases at V and 6 bases at J, leaving 10 bases unmatched. Germline V gene sequence: CDR1 MGHRA, CDR2 YSYEKL. CDR3 sequence: CASSQDSGTGRAEQYF. CDR3 in DNA: TGCGCCAGCAGCCAAGATAGTGGGACAGGAAGGGCCGAGCAGTACTTC.

The chain is built from TRBV2 and TRBJ2-7, with D possibly TRBD1 on 6 matching bases. V was clipped by 3 bases and J by 3 bases, with 12 bases between them. Germline V gives CDR1 SNHLY, CDR2 FYNNEI. The CDR3 covers 14 residues. The CDR3 DNA follows: TGTGCCAGCAGTGACCCTGGACAGAGCTACGAGCAGTACTTC. It encodes CASSDPGQSYEQYF.

The chain carries TRBV29-1 and TRBJ2-3; TRBD2 agrees at 10 bases. Germline CDR1 reads SQVTM; CDR2 reads ANQGSEA. The CDR3 is 14 amino acids. V dropped 5 bases and J dropped 6; count of bases not matched to a gene: 8. CDR3 nucleotide sequence: TGCAGCGTTCTTCTAGCGGGAGAAATGGATACGCAGTATTTT. Its translation is CSVLLAGEMDTQYF.

The genes are TRBV1 and TRBJ2-1; TRBD2 is the table's D call and was not checked against the DNA. TRBV1 is a pseudogene segment. There are 16 residues in the CDR3. This CDR3 reads CTSSQDRTSGRNEQFF. CDR3 nucleotide sequence: TGCACCAGCAGCCAAGATAGGACTAGCGGGAGGAATGAGCAGTTCTTC.